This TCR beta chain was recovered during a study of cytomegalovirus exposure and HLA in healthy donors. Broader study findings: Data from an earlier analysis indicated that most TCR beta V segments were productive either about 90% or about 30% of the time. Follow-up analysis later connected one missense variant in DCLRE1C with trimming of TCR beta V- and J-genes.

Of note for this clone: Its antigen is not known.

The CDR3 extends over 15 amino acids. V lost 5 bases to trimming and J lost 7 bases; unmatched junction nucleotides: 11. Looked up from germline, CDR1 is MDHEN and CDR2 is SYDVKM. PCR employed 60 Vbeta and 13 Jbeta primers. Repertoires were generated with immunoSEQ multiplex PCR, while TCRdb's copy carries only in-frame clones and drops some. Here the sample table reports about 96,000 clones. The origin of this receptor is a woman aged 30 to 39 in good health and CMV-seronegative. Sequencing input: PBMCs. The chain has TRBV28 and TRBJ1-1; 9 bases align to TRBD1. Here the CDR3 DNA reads TGTGCCAGCAGTCCGGGGACAGGGTGGACGGATGAAGCTTTCTTT. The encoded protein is CASSPGTGWTDEAFF.